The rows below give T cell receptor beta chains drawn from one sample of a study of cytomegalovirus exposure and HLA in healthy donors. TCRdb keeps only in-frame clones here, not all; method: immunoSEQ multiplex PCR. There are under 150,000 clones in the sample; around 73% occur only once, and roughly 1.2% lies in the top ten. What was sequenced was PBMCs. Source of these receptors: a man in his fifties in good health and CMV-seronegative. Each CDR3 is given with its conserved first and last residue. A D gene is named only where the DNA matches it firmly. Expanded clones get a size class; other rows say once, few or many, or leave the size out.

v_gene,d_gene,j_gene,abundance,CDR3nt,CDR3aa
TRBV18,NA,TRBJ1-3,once,TGTGCCAGCTCGACAGGAGTCTCTGGAAACACCATATATTTT,CASSTGVSGNTIYF
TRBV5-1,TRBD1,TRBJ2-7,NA,TGCTCCAGCAGCTCAGGGGGCGGCGGGAACTACGAGCAGTACTTC,CSSSSGGGGNYEQYF
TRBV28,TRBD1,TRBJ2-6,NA,TGTGCCAGCAGTTGGGACAGGGAGGTCTCTGGGGCCAACGTCCTGACTTTC,CASSWDREVSGANVLTF
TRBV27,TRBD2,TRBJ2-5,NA,TGTGCCAGCAGTTTAATTTCCTCGGGAGGAGAGACCCAGTACTTC,CASSLISSGGETQYF
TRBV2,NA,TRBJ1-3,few,TGTGCCAGCAGTGGACTGGTGCAGGGAAACACCATATATTTT,CASSGLVQGNTIYF
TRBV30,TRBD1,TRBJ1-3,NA,TGTGCCTGGAAGGGACAGGGGACTGGAAACACCATATATTTT,CAWKGQGTGNTIYF
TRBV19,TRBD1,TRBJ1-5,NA,TGTGCCAGTACCCGGGACAGGGGTAATCAGCCCCAGCATTTT,CASTRDRGNQPQHF
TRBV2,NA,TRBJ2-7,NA,TGTGCCAGCAGTGAAGTCGGGAGACCCACCTCCGAGCAGTACTTC,CASSEVGRPTSEQYF
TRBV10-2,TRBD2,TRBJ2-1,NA,TGCGCCACCCGGACTAGCGGGAGCGATGAGCAGTTCTTC,CATRTSGSDEQFF
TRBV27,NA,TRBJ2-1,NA,TGTGCCAGCAAGAACTACCTCAATGAGCAGTTCTTC,CASKNYLNEQFF
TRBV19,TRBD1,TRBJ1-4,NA,TGTGCCAGCCGGGACAGGGAGAACTCGAATGAAAAACTGTTTTTT,CASRDRENSNEKLFF
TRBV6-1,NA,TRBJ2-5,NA,TGTGCCAGCAGTGAAGAGCTGACCCAGTACTTC,CASSEELTQYF
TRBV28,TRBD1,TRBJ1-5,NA,TGTGCCAGCAGTTTATACTGGGGGACAGGGGTGCGTCAGCCCCAGCATTTT,CASSLYWGTGVRQPQHF
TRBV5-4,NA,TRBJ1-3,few,TGTGCCAGCAGCTTGACGACCCTCAGGGGCGGGTCTGGAAACACCATATATTTT,CASSLTTLRGGSGNTIYF
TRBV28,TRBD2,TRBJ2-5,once,TGTGCCAGCAGTCCGACTAGCGGGATTCAAGAGACCCAGTACTTC,CASSPTSGIQETQYF
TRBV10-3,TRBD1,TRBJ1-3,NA,TGTGCCATCAGCGAGGGACAGATCTCTGGAAACACCATATATTTT,CAISEGQISGNTIYF
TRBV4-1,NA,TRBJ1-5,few,TGCGCCAGCAGTCCGGCGGGGGGTACTTTCAATCAGCCCCAGCATTTT,CASSPAGGTFNQPQHF
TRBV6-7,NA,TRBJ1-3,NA,TGTGCCAGCAGTTACGGGTGGAGGCACCTTTCCCTTGGAAACACCATATATTTT,CASSYGWRHLSLGNTIYF
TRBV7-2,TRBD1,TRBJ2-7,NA,TGTGCCAGCAGCTTAGCGCTTATGGGACAGGGAGCCGTTTACGAGCAGTACTTC,CASSLALMGQGAVYEQYF
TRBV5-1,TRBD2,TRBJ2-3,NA,TGCGCCAGCAGCCCCTTAGCGGGGAGAACAGATACGCAGTATTTT,CASSPLAGRTDTQYF
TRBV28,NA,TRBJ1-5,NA,TGTGCCAGCAGTTCCACACTCGGGGGATATCAGCCCCAGCATTTT,CASSSTLGGYQPQHF
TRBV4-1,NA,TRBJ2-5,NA,TGCGCCAGCAGTGGGGCCCCTGCGGGACAGAAAGAGACCCAGTACTTC,CASSGAPAGQKETQYF
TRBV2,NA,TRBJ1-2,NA,TGTGCCAGCAGTGCGGACAGCCCTAACTATGGCTACACCTTC,CASSADSPNYGYTF
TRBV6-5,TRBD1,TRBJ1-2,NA,TGTGCCAGCAGACACAGGGGGCAATATGGCTACACCTTC,CASRHRGQYGYTF
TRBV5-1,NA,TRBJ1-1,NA,TGCGCCAGCAGCTTAAATCCAGGGGTCCCTGAAGCTTTCTTT,CASSLNPGVPEAFF
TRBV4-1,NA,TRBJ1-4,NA,TGCGCCAGCAGTCCAGACAGTGCAACTAATGAAAAACTGTTTTTT,CASSPDSATNEKLFF
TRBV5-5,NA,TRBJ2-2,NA,TGTGCCAGCAGCTTGTTACTAGGCGGCACCGGGGAGCTGTTTTTT,CASSLLLGGTGELFF
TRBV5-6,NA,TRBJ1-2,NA,TGTGCCAGCAGCTTTGGGCCCGGCTACACCTTC,CASSFGPGYTF
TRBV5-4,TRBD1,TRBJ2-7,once,TGTGCCAGCAGCTCATACAGGGGTTACGAGCAGTACTTC,CASSSYRGYEQYF
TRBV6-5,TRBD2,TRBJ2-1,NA,TGTGCCAGCAGTTATACGGGAGGTATGCGCAATGAGCAGTTCTTC,CASSYTGGMRNEQFF
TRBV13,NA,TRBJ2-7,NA,TGTGCCAGCAGCTCCCTCGGGAAGATCTACGAGCAGTACTTC,CASSSLGKIYEQYF
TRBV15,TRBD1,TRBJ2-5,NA,TGTGCCATCCGGGACAGGGACCAAGAGACCCAGTACTTC,CAIRDRDQETQYF
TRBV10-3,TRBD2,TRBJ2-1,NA,TGTGCCACCTTAGCGGGAGATAGAGGAAATGAGCAGTTCTTC,CATLAGDRGNEQFF
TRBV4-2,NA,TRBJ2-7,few,TGTGCCAGCAGCCAAACTAGGTCGAGCTCCTACGAGCAGTACTTC,CASSQTRSSSYEQYF
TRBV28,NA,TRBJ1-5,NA,TGTGCCAGCAGTTTAATTAGCGGGTTTTATAGCAATCAGCCCCAGCATTTT,CASSLISGFYSNQPQHF
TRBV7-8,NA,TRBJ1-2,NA,TGTGCCAGCAGCTTAACGACAGTCTACTATGGCTACACCTTC,CASSLTTVYYGYTF
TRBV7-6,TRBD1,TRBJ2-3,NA,TGTGCCAGCAGCTCGGGACAGCAAGGTGATACGCAGTATTTT,CASSSGQQGDTQYF
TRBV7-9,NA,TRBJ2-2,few,TGTGCCAGCAGCCCGAAAGGACTGGTGAACACCGGGGAGCTGTTTTTT,CASSPKGLVNTGELFF
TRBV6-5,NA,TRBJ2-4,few,TGTGCCAGCAGTTCCCTGACAGCCTTAGCCAAAAACATTCAGTACTTC,CASSSLTALAKNIQYF
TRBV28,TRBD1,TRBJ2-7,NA,TGTGCCAGCAGTTTTGGGGACAGGGGAGCCTACGAGCAGTACTTC,CASSFGDRGAYEQYF
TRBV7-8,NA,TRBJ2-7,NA,TGTGCCAGCAGCCCCGGGGTAGTGGGATCGGTCTTCTACGAGCAGTACTTC,CASSPGVVGSVFYEQYF
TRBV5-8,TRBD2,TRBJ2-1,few,TGTGCCAGCAGCTTGGATGCGGGAGTGGCCAATGAGCAGTTCTTC,CASSLDAGVANEQFF
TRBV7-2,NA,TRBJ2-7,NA,TGTGCCAGCAGCTTAGTCGGCGGAGGGGGGGCGGCGGGGGAGCAGTACTTC,CASSLVGGGGAAGEQYF
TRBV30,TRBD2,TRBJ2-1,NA,TGTGCCTGGAGTTTTGGGCTAGCGGACAATGAGCAGTTCTTC,CAWSFGLADNEQFF
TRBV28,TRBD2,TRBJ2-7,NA,TGTGCCAGCAGTTTGGGGTCTAGCGGGAGCATCGAGCAGTACTTC,CASSLGSSGSIEQYF
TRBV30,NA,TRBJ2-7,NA,TGTGCCGTCTATGTGACTAGGTTTCTTCGGGGAGAGCAGTACTTC,CAVYVTRFLRGEQYF